The 14 T cell receptor beta chains below come from one sample, sequenced in a study of Graves' ophthalmopathy and Graves' hyperthyroidism. Researchers took RNA transcripts and amplified TCR beta CDR3 regions from them. The first round was an RT-PCR with HTBI primers, and the second round was a multiplex PCR. TCRdb used MiXCR to reprocess the multiplex PCR reads, holding one entry per CDR3 protein. In the table there are 350,000 to 400,000 distinct CDR3 sequences, approximately 20% of which are singletons. Sequencing was done on a sample of peripheral blood. These receptors were collected from a woman between 18 and 29 years old with Graves' ophthalmopathy.

Ten or more counts support this clonotype. The J gene is TRBJ2-7, the V gene TRBV28; D gene uncertain. V was clipped by 3 bases and J by 6 bases, with 12 bases between them. CDR1 and CDR2 from the germline V gene are MDHEN and SYDVKM. The CDR3 contains 13 residues. In nucleotides, the CDR3 is TGTGCCAGCAGTTTCCTAGGAAAAGCCGAGCAGTACTTC. It yields the protein CASSFLGKAEQYF.

This clonotype was recorded at least ten times. The V call is TRBV12-3 or TRBV12-4, the J call TRBJ1-1; unclear D gene. CDR3 size: 14 residues. With 8 bases removed from V and 0 bases from J, the gap between germline ends came to 13 bases. CDR3 region: CASAIGSMNTEAFF. The CDR3 region has the DNA TGTGCCAGCGCCATTGGCAGTATGAACACTGAAGCTTTCTTT.

There are many counts of this clonotype. The rearrangement joins TRBV27 to TRBJ1-5; D gene ambiguous. Per the germline V gene, CDR1 is MNHEY and CDR2 is SMNVEV (reference sequence). V was clipped by 5 bases and J by 0 bases, with 8 bases between them. The CDR3 totals 14 residues. CDR3 in amino acids: CASSRRDSNQPQHF. For the CDR3, the DNA is TGTGCCAGCAGTCGGAGGGATAGCAATCAGCCCCAGCATTTT.

V is TRBV20-1 and J is TRBJ1-5; D is perhaps TRBD1 (5 bases). The V end was cut by 3 bases, the J end by 4 bases, with 19 bases between. The CDR3 is made up of 16 amino acids. Germline CDR1 and CDR2: DFQATT and SNEGSKA (reference sequence). CDR3: CSARRAGGATNQPQHF. The CDR3 nucleotides are TGCAGTGCTAGGAGGGCCGGCGGGGCCACAAATCAGCCCCAGCATTTT.

This clonotype was observed at least ten times. This chain links TRBV3-1 with TRBJ1-1; TRBD1 matches at 9 bases. The germline gives CDR1 LGHDT, CDR2 YNNKEL (reference sequence). The CDR3 covers 17 residues. The V segment lost 4 bases and the J segment 1 base; nucleotides outside the gene matches: 10. The CDR3 spells CASSPTGGEGWNTEAFF. The CDR3 bases are TGTGCCAGCAGCCCGACAGGGGGAGAGGGGTGGAACACTGAAGCTTTCTTT. The whole variable domain, filled in from reference TRBV3-1 and TRBJ1-1, reads DTAVSQTPKYLVTQMGNDKSIKCEQNLGHDTMYWYKQDSKKFLKIMFSYNNKELIINETVPNRFSPKSPDKAHLNLHINSLELGDSAVYFCASSPTGGEGWNTEAFFGQGTRLTVV.

This clonotype was counted many times. The rearrangement uses TRBV28 and TRBJ1-3; D is unclear. The CDR3 spans 12 residues. V was clipped by 7 bases and J by 3 bases, with 7 bases between them. The germline V gene has CDR1 MDHEN and CDR2 SYDVKM. This CDR3 reads CASTRIGNTIYF. DNA for the CDR3: TGTGCCAGCACTAGAATTGGAAACACCATATATTTT.

The gene calls are TRBV4-2 and TRBJ2-7; the D gene is possibly TRBD2 (6 bases). CDR1 and CDR2 from the germline V gene are LGHNA and YNFKEQ. Trimming took 3 bases from V and 2 from J, leaving 14 bases between them. The CDR3 sequence is 15 residues long. CDR3 in amino acids: CASSHTASAAYEQYF. The DNA for the CDR3 is TGTGCCAGCAGCCATACTGCTAGCGCAGCCTACGAGCAGTACTTC.

The V call is TRBV6-1, the J call TRBJ2-7, with 8 positions matching TRBD1. After removal of 4 bases from V and 6 bases from J, the junction contained 14 bases not matched to a gene. The CDR3 is 16 residues long. Germline assignment: CDR1 MNHNS and CDR2 SASEGT. The CDR3 nucleotides read TGTGCCAGCAGTGGGGTACAGGGGGACCCGAGTTCCGAGCAGTACTTC. Translated, it gives CASSGVQGDPSSEQYF.

This clonotype was seen ten or more times. This chain links TRBV7-6 with TRBJ1-1; perhaps TRBD1 as D (5 bases). Trimming stripped 5 bases from V and 0 bases from J, with 10 bases between. The CDR3 totals 14 residues. The germline gives CDR1 SGHVS, CDR2 FNYEAQ. CDR3 DNA sequence: TGTGCCAGCAGCGGCCGGGGCGTGAACACTGAAGCTTTCTTT. Amino acids: CASSGRGVNTEAFF. The full variable domain, in which reference TRBV7-6 and TRBJ1-1 provide the parts outside the CDR3, is GAGVSQSPRYKVTKRGQDVALRCDPISGHVSLYWYRQALGQGPEFLTYFNYEAQQDKSGLPNDRFSAERPEGSISTLTIQRTEQRDSAMYRCASSGRGVNTEAFFGQGTRLTVV.

This clonotype was detected many times. The CDR3 DNA reads TGTGCCAGCAGTTCGCCCGGAGGGGGGGAAATCTACGAGCAGTACTTC. As protein: CASSSPGGGEIYEQYF. This rearrangement joins TRBV28 to TRBJ2-7, with D perhaps matching TRBD2 (7 bases). V was pared by 4 bases and J by 3 bases, with 19 bases between. CDR3 length: 16 amino acids. CDR1 MDHEN and CDR2 SYDVKM come from the germline V gene.

This clonotype was picked up many times. CDR3 in DNA: TGTGCCAGCAGTTTTGTCGATTCCTCCTACAATGAGCAGTTCTTC. Protein product: CASSFVDSSYNEQFF. The rearrangement uses TRBV27 and TRBJ2-1; no firm D call. V lost 3 bases to trimming and J lost 0 bases, with 9 bases between them. CDR1 and CDR2 from the germline V gene are MNHEY and SMNVEV (reference sequence). This CDR3 is built from 15 residues.

This clonotype came up many times. This chain uses TRBV12-3 or TRBV12-4 with TRBJ1-1, with D perhaps matching TRBD1 (5 bases). The CDR3 consists of 16 residues. The V end lost 7 bases, the J end lost 3 bases, and 21 bases lay between the germline ends. The CDR3 nucleotides read TGTGCCAGCACTCCTCGGAGGTGGCGAGGGGACACTGAAGCTTTCTTT. Its translation: CASTPRRWRGDTEAFF.

This clonotype was seen many times. This sequence joins TRBV12-3 or TRBV12-4 and TRBJ1-2, with D uncertain. V was cut by 5 bases and J by 4 bases, with 14 bases left in between. This CDR3 has 14 residues. DNA of the CDR3: TGTGCCAGCAGTCCCCCCGAGCAGCCCTATGGCTACACCTTC. Translating it yields CASSPPEQPYGYTF.

This clonotype was seen many times. This rearrangement joins TRBV6-1 to TRBJ1-1; 10 nucleotides align to TRBD1. The germline V gene has CDR1 MNHNS and CDR2 SASEGT. CDR3 length equals 13 residues. V lost 6 bases to trimming and J lost 6 bases; unmatched junction nucleotides: 4. The CDR3 sequence: CASRLGQGAEAFF. The CDR3 nucleotides read TGTGCCAGCAGACTAGGACAGGGGGCTGAAGCTTTCTTT.